This TCR beta chain comes out of a study of tumor-infiltrating lymphocytes in oesophageal squamous cell carcinoma. TCRdb analysed the PCR reads with MiXCR anew, one entry per CDR3 protein. The data hold about 19,000 distinct CDR3 sequences, with over 40% observed a single time. CDR3 length: 15 residues. The V and J ends lost 3 bases and 1 base, in that order; junction bases with no gene match: 5. The V gene's germline CDR1 is SGHKS and CDR2 YYEKEE (reference sequence). This clonotype came up many times. Sequencing input: normal esophageal tissue next to the tumor. The clonotype comes from a male donor with esophageal squamous cell carcinoma. V gene TRBV5-5 combines with J gene TRBJ1-2; 8 bases agree with TRBD1. CDR3 DNA sequence: TGTGCCAGCAGCTGGGGGACAGGAGTTAACTATGGCTACACCTTC. Its protein is CASSWGTGVNYGYTF.